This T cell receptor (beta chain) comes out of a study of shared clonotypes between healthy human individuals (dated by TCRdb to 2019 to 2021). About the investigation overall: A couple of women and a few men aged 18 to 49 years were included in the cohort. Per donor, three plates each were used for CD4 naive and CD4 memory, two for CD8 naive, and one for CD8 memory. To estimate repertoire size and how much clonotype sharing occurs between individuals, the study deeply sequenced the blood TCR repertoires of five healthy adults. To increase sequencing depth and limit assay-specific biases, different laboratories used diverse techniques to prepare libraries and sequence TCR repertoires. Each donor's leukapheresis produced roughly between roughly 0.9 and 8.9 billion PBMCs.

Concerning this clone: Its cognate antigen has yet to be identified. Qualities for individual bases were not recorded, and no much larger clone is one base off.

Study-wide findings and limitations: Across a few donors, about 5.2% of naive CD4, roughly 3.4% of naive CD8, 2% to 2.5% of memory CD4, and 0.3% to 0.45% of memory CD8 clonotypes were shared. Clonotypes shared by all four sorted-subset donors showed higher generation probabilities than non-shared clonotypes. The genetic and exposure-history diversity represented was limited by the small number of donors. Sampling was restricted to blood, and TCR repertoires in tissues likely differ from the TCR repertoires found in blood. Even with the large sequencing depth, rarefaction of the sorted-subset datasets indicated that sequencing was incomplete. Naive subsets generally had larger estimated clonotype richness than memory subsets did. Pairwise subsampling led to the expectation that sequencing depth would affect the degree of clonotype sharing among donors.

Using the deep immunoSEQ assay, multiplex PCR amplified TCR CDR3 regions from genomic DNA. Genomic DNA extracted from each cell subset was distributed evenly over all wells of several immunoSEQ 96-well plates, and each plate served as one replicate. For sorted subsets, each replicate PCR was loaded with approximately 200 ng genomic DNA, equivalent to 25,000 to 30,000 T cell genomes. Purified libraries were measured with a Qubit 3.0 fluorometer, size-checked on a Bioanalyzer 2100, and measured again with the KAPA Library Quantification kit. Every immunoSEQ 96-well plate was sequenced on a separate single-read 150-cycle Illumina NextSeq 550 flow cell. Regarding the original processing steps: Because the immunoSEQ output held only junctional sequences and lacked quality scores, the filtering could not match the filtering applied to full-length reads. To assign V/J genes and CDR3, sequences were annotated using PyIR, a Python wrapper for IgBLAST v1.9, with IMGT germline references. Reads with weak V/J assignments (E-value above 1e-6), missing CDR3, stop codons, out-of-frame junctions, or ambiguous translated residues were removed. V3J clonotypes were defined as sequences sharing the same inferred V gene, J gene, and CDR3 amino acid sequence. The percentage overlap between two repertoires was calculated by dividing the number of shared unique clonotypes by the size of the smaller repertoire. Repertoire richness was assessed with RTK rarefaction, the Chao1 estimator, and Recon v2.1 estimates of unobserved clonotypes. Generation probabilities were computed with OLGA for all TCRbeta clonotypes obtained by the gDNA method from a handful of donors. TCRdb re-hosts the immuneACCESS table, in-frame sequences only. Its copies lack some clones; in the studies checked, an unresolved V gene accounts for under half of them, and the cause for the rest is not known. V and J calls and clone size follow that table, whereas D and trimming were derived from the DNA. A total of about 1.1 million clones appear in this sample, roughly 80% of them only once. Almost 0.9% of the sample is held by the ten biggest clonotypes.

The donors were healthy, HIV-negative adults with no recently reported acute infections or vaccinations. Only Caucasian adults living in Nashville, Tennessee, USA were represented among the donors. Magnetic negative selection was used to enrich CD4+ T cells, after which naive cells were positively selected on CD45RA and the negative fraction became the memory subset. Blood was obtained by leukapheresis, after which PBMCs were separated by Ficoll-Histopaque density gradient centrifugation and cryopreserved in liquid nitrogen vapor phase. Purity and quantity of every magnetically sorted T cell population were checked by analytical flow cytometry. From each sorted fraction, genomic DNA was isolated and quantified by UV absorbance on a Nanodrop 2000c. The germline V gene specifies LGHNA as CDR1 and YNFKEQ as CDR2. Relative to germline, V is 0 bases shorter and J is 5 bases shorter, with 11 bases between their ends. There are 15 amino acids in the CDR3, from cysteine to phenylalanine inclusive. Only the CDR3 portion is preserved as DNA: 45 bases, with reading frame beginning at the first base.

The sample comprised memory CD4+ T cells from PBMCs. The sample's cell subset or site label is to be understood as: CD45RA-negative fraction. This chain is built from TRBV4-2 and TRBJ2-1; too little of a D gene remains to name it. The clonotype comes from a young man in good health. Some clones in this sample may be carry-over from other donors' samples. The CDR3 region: CASSQDGMENNEQFF. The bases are TGTGCCAGCAGCCAAGATGGGATGGAGAACAATGAGCAGTTCTTC.